These 15 T cell receptor beta chains originate from one sample sequenced in a study of blood T cells in healthy people across ages (dated by TCRdb to 2013 to 2016). Libraries were built with 5' RACE. Sequenced using an Illumina HiSeq 2500. A second PCR of 7 to 11 cycles was performed with a sample-barcoded 5' primer and a J-beta primer mix. The raw public reads went through TCRdb reprocessing: fastp at Q25, MiXCR clone calling, in-frame beta chains kept. Each entry merges the rows of one CDR3 protein and shows their most common DNA and genes. In all, the sample holds 1 million or so distinct CDR3 sequences, and 45% of those were seen once. In total, the top ten clones hold under 20% of the sample. Sequencing was done on a sample of blood. The origin of the receptors is a woman aged 60-75 years in good health.

This clonotype was detected only a few times. This chain links TRBV29-1 with TRBJ2-1; the match to TRBD2 covers 9 bases. V gave up 5 bases and J gave up 10 bases; unmatched junction bases: 9. In germline, CDR1 is SQVTM, CDR2 ANQGSEA. The CDR3 is 13 residues long. The CDR3 loop is CSVFRLAGDEQFF. The CDR3 nucleotides are TGCAGCGTTTTTAGATTAGCGGGAGACGAGCAGTTCTTC.

The V and J genes are TRBV12-3 or TRBV12-4 and TRBJ2-1; a possible D gene is TRBD2 (5 bases). Between the trimmed V and J ends, which lost 2 bases and 9 bases, there was a span of 14 bases. The length of the CDR3 is 14 residues. The CDR3 DNA follows: TGTGCCAGCAGTTTACGGTCTGCGGGCACTGAGCAGTTCTTC. As protein: CASSLRSAGTEQFF.

This clonotype was seen just once. This rearrangement joins TRBV5-1 to TRBJ2-4; unclear D gene. V shed 0 bases and J shed 13 bases, with 14 bases lying between them. Per germline, CDR1 SGHRS and CDR2 YFSETQ. The length of the CDR3 is 13 residues. CDR3 sequence: CASSLGSNNEQYF. The CDR3 bases are TGCGCCAGCAGCTTGGGGTCGAACAATGAGCAGTACTTC.

The chain uses TRBV14 and TRBJ2-7, with D perhaps matching TRBD2 (5 bases). The CDR3 spans 14 residues. CDR1 is SGHDN and CDR2 is FVKESK in the germline V gene. The V gene lost 1 base and the J gene lost 2 bases, with 9 bases spanning the gap. The CDR3: CASSQVGEPYEQYF. DNA of the CDR3: TGTGCCAGCAGCCAAGTCGGGGAGCCCTACGAGCAGTACTTC. The full variable domain, rest sourced from reference TRBV14 and TRBJ2-7, is EAGVTQFPSHSVIEKGQTVTLRCDPISGHDNLYWYRRVMGKEIKFLLHFVKESKQDESGMPNNRFLAERTGGTYSTLKVQPAELEDSGVYFCASSQVGEPYEQYFGPGTRLTVT.

This chain connects TRBV27 to TRBJ2-1, with 9 bases fitting TRBD1. Trimming removed 5 bases from V and 9 bases from J; junction bases left unmatched: 8. The CDR3 consists of 14 residues. Per germline, CDR1 MNHEY and CDR2 SMNVEV (reference sequence). The CDR3 DNA sequence: TGTGCCAGCAGTCCCGGGACAGGGTGGGTTGAGCAGTTCTTC. As protein: CASSPGTGWVEQFF.

This chain uses TRBV29-1 with TRBJ2-1; 9 nucleotides match TRBD1. Germline V gene data show CDR1 as SQVTM and CDR2 as ANQGSEA. V gave up 7 bases and J gave up 1 base; unmatched junction bases: 11. This CDR3 has 16 residues. In nucleotides, the CDR3 is TGCAGCGCCCGATCATTTGACAGGGGGTCCTACAATGAGCAGTTCTTC. This sequence encodes CSARSFDRGSYNEQFF.

V is TRBV14 and J is TRBJ2-4; possible D gene TRBD2, 5 bases. The last part of the DNA fits TRBJ2-5 better; the J call may be wrong. The length of the CDR3 is 15 residues. Germline CDR1 SGHDN, CDR2 FVKESK. The CDR3, as DNA: TGTGCCAGCAGCCAAGAAGACTACGCCAGAGAGACCCAGTACTTC. Translating it yields CASSQEDYARETQYF.

This clonotype was picked up one time. With a much larger clone just one base away, this may be a read error. The chain uses TRBV29-1 and TRBJ2-5; D is unclear. TRBJ2-1 explains the end of the DNA better; the J call may be wrong. CDR1 and CDR2 (germline): SQVTM, ANQGSEA. The CDR3 length is 14 residues. The CDR3 nucleotides are TGCAGCGTCCTCAGGACGGGCCGTCAAGAGACCCAGTTCTTC. This translates into CSVLRTGRQETQFF.

In its sample, this clonotype was seen a few times. The chain is built from TRBV12-3 or TRBV12-4 and TRBJ2-5; a weak D match, TRBD1 (5 bases). CDR3 size: 14 residues. V lost 5 bases and J lost 4, with 14 bases in between. CDR3 DNA: TGTGCCAGCAGTAAGACAGCCTTGGGAGAGACCCAGTACTTC. This encodes CASSKTALGETQYF.

Of note for this clonotype: One junction end disagrees with the germline gene, perhaps due to a read error. V and J are TRBV27 and TRBJ1-4; D remains unclear. CDR3 length: 15 amino acids. The germline CDR1 and CDR2 sequences are MNHEY and SMNVEV (reference sequence). The CDR3 spells CTSSPRRTTNEKLFF. The CDR3 DNA sequence: TGTACCAGCAGTCCCCGACGCACAACTAATGAAAAACTGTTTTTT.

This clonotype occurred many times. The chain has TRBV27 and TRBJ2-7, with a possible D match to TRBD1 (6 bases). Germline loops: CDR1 MNHEY, CDR2 SMNVEV (reference sequence). Trimming removed 6 bases at V and 0 bases at J, with 9 bases between. The CDR3 is 13 amino acids. The CDR3 DNA reads as TGTGCCAGCAGACAGGGTAGCTCCTACGAGCAGTACTTC. Amino acid sequence: CASRQGSSYEQYF.

V usage is TRBV27 and J usage is TRBJ2-7; no clear D gene. The CDR3 length is 13 residues. Trimming cost V 5 bases and J 5 bases, with 13 bases left between them. Per the germline V gene, CDR1 is MNHEY and CDR2 is SMNVEV (reference sequence). This CDR3 is CASSDGPGNEQYF. The CDR3 DNA reads as TGTGCCAGCAGTGACGGGCCTGGGAACGAGCAGTACTTC.

This clonotype was observed a handful of times. The V gene is TRBV28, the J gene TRBJ2-7; D might be TRBD1 or TRBD2, each matching 6 bases. This CDR3 has 16 amino acids. V shed 7 bases and J shed 2 bases, with 21 bases lying between them. Per germline, CDR1 MDHEN and CDR2 SYDVKM. The CDR3 DNA reads as TGTGCCAGCACCTCCCTACAATACGGGGGCACCTACGAGCAGTACTTC. It specifies CASTSLQYGGTYEQYF.

The chain is built from TRBV4-1 and TRBJ2-5; 7 positions agree with TRBD2. CDR3 length equals 14 residues. Germline CDR1 reads MGHRA; CDR2 reads YSYEKL. The V segment lost 3 bases and the J segment 7 bases; nucleotides outside the gene matches: 8. The CDR3 here is CASSQFGGSGTQYF. The DNA of the CDR3 is TGCGCCAGCAGCCAGTTCGGGGGGAGCGGGACCCAGTACTTC.

This clonotype occurred many times. CDR3 protein: CASSLGTDYEQYF. In DNA form, the CDR3 reads TGCGCCAGCAGCTTGGGGACAGACTACGAGCAGTACTTC. The V gene is TRBV5-1, the J gene TRBJ2-7, with D perhaps TRBD1 (6 bases). Germline CDR1 reads SGHRS; CDR2 reads YFSETQ. The CDR3 sequence is 13 residues long. V was pared by 0 bases and J by 3 bases, with 7 bases between.